One and the same sample provided the 16 T cell receptor beta chains below, sequenced in a study of tumor-infiltrating lymphocytes in primary liver carcinoma. Starting material of about 480 ng total RNA yielded TCR beta cDNA via a constant-region primer. The TCR beta library was amplified through three nested multiplex PCR rounds in a modified ARM-PCR procedure. Investigators reported that the first two PCR rounds, at roughly 10 cycles each, used TRBV1-TRBV30 forward primers with a C-beta reverse primer. MiXCR, run by TCRdb on the multiplex PCR reads, gives a single entry per CDR3 protein. The sample includes more than 95,000 distinct CDR3 sequences, 64% of them seen just once. Joint extraction of RNA and DNA used roughly 18-34 mg of bulk tissue that was unsorted. The specimen was liver tumor tissue from sampling region 3. Subset: tumor region T3, left-lateral pole. These TCRs come from a woman aged 60-75 years with primary liver carcinoma and hepatitis B virus infection.

Remarks on this clonotype: It may be a read error: a sequence one base away is much more abundant. The conserved closing phenylalanine or tryptophan is absent in this CDR3, likely reflecting a read error. The V call is TRBV29-1, the J call TRBJ1-1; the D gene is possibly TRBD1 (6 bases). Germline CDR1 and CDR2: SQVTM and ANQGSEA. V lost 0 bases and J 5 bases, leaving 13 bases between the germline ends. The CDR3 runs 14 residues. The CDR3 coding sequence is TGCAGCGTTGAAGACTTAGGGGGTAGGACTGAAGCTTTCCTT. Its protein is CSVEDLGGRTEAFL.

The rearrangement links TRBV12-3 or TRBV12-4 to TRBJ1-1; D ambiguous. V was cut by 5 bases and J by 0 bases, with 16 bases left in between. The CDR3 sequence is 16 residues long. CDR3 sequence reads: CASSQVASTMNTEAFF. CDR3 nucleotide sequence: TGTGCCAGCAGTCAGGTGGCCAGTACTATGAACACTGAAGCTTTCTTT.

About this clonotype itself: This could be a read error, since a much larger clone is one nucleotide away. The chain employs TRBV5-5 and TRBJ1-2; perhaps TRBD1 as D (6 bases). The CDR3 loop spans 14 amino acids. Germline V gene data show CDR1 as SGHKS and CDR2 as YYEKEE (reference sequence). Written as DNA, the CDR3 is TGTGCCAGCAGCGCCCGGGGGGGCGGCTATGGCTGCACCTTC. This translates into CASSARGGGYGCTF.

As to this clonotype: Relative to the germline gene, one junction end is altered; a read error may explain this. V and J are TRBV11-1 and TRBJ2-4; 9 nucleotides agree with TRBD2. This CDR3 region has 19 residues. Germline V gene sequence: CDR1 SGHAT, CDR2 FQDESV (reference sequence). Here the CDR3 DNA reads TGTGCCAGCAGCCCTCGACTAGCGGAAGGGCCTCGGATCAGAAACACTCAGTACTTC. This encodes CASSPRLAEGPRIRNTQYF.

V usage is TRBV28 and J usage is TRBJ1-6; D unclear. Germline CDR1 reads MDHEN; CDR2 reads SYDVKM. The CDR3 sequence is 14 residues long. The V gene lost 2 bases and the J gene lost 9 bases, with 11 bases spanning the gap. The CDR3 spells CASSLVGLSSPLHF. CDR3 DNA: TGTGCCAGCAGTTTAGTCGGGTTGAGTTCACCCCTCCACTTT.

This clonotype has at least ten counts. One junction end disagrees with the germline gene, perhaps due to a read error. The chain recombines TRBV12-3 or TRBV12-4 with TRBJ1-2, with 8 bases fitting TRBD1. The CDR3 contains 14 residues. The CDR3 region is CAGSTNGQGRGYTF. CDR3 sequence (DNA): TGTGCCGGCAGTACAAATGGACAGGGCCGGGGCTACACCTTC.

A note on this clonotype: The junction departs from the called germline gene at one end, perhaps through a read error. The chain joins TRBV6-1 to TRBJ2-1; D ambiguous. Germline assignment: CDR1 MNHNS and CDR2 SASEGT. CDR3 length: 13 residues. The CDR3 is CGSCEVLGDEQFF. The CDR3, as DNA: TGTGGCAGCTGTGAAGTTTTGGGCGATGAGCAGTTCTTC.

As regards this clonotype: This could be a read error, since a much larger clone is one nucleotide away. The J gene is TRBJ2-1, the V gene TRBV10-2; D uncertain. The CDR3 spans 14 residues. V lost 7 bases and J 8 bases, leaving 18 bases between the germline ends. Germline V gene lookup returns CDR1 WSHSY and CDR2 SAAADI. CDR3 loop: CASKKRRGDDEQFF. Here the CDR3 DNA reads TGCGCCAGCAAAAAACGACGTGGAGACGATGAGCAGTTCTTC.

As for this clonotype: This may arise from a read error, as a much more abundant clone is one base away. The CDR3 does not end in the conserved phenylalanine or tryptophan, so this is likely a read error. The V call is TRBV2, the J call TRBJ2-5; D is ambiguous. The CDR3 totals 11 residues. With 4 bases removed from V and 5 bases from J, the gap between germline ends came to 5 bases. CDR1 is SNHLY and CDR2 is FYNNEI in the germline V gene. CDR3 DNA: TGTGCCAGCAGTGTGGGGGAGACCCAGTACTTG. This gives the protein CASSVGETQYL.

In its sample, this clonotype was seen many times. The CDR3 DNA reads TGTGCCAGCAGCCTCCTAGCGGGAGGTCAATACAATGAGCAGTTCTTC. This gives the protein CASSLLAGGQYNEQFF. This chain joins TRBV14 and TRBJ2-1, with 11 nucleotides matching TRBD2. This CDR3 is built from 16 residues. The germline V gene encodes CDR1 SGHDN and CDR2 FVKESK. J lost 4 bases, V lost 4 bases, and 6 bases had no gene match.

Notes on this clonotype: A junction end diverges from the germline sequence, so it may reflect a read error. The CDR3 sequence is CASSFDNRNTETFF. The CDR3 DNA reads as TGCGCCAGCAGCTTCGACAACCGGAACACTGAAACTTTCTTT. This chain links TRBV5-1 with TRBJ1-1; no reliable D call. The CDR3 is 14 residues long. In germline, CDR1 is SGHRS, CDR2 YFSETQ.

The rearrangement joins TRBV11-2 to TRBJ2-5; perhaps TRBD2 as D (7 bases). This CDR3 is 16 amino acids long. The germline V gene encodes CDR1 SGHAT and CDR2 FQNNGV. CDR3 DNA sequence: TGTGACAGTAGCTCGAGAGGGGGGGCTCTACGAGAGACCCAGTACTTC. This gives the protein CDSSSRGGALRETQYF.

The chain employs TRBV11-2 and TRBJ2-3; 12 nucleotides agree with TRBD2. This CDR3 spans 18 amino acids. Trimming at V came to 5 bases and at J to 11 bases, leaving 20 bases not matched to a gene. Germline CDR1 is SGHAT and CDR2 is FQNNGV. CDR3 residues: CASSPRAASGRAGRMQYF. CDR3 DNA sequence: TGTGCCAGCAGCCCTCGGGCGGCTAGCGGGAGGGCCGGGCGTATGCAGTATTTT.

Of note for this clonotype: At one end the junction does not follow the germline gene, possibly because of a read error. The V call is TRBV6-2 or TRBV6-3, the J call TRBJ2-1; D possibly uses TRBD1 or TRBD2 (5 bases each). The CDR3 has 17 amino acids. CDR1 and CDR2 from the germline V gene are MNHEY and SVGEGT. CDR3 loop: CVSGPHPRAFSYNEQFF. CDR3 in DNA: TGTGTCAGCGGTCCCCACCCCAGGGCCTTCTCCTACAATGAGCAGTTCTTC.

Points on this clonotype: Its ends do not fully match the called genes, so a read error is possible. The rearrangement joins TRBV10-3 to TRBJ2-5; D remains unclear. Germline V gives CDR1 ENHRY, CDR2 SYGVKD. CDR3 length equals 13 residues. The CDR3 spells CVIRQDGRETQYF. The CDR3 region has the DNA TGTGTCATCAGGCAGGATGGCCGAGAGACCCAGTACTTC.

As concerns this clonotype: No conserved phenylalanine or tryptophan ends this CDR3, so it is likely a read error. The rearrangement uses TRBV11-2 and TRBJ2-2; a weak D match, TRBD2 (5 bases). Germline V gene sequence: CDR1 SGHAT, CDR2 FQNNGV. The ends were cut back, 1 base at V and 9 bases at J, with 9 bases in the middle. This CDR3 comprises 13 residues. The CDR3 spells CASSLGRTRELFL. DNA for the CDR3: TGTGCCAGCAGCTTAGGTAGGACTCGGGAGCTGTTTTTG.